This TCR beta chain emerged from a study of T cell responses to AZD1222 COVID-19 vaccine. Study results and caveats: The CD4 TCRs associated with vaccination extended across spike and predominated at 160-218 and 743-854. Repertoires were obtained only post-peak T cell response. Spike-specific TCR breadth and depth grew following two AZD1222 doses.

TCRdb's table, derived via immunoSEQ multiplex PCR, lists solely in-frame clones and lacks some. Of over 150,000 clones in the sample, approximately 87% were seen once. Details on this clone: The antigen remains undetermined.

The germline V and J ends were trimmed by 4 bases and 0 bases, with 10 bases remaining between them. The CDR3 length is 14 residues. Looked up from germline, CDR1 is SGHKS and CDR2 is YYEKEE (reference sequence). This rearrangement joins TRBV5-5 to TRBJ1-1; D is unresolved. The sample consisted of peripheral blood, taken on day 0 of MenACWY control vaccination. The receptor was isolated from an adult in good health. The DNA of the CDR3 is TGTGCCAGCAGCCCAGACCCCTTGAACACTGAAGCTTTCTTT. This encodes CASSPDPLNTEAFF.